This TCR beta chain originates from a study of long-term antiretroviral therapy in people with HIV. The libraries were made with immunoSEQ v3.0 at survey level. Some clones are missing from TCRdb's copy, which holds only in-frame ones; the method was immunoSEQ multiplex PCR. The sample has some 30,000 clones; roughly nine tenths are singletons. The sequenced sample was unsorted PBMCs, obtained 3.1 years after starting antiretroviral therapy. The receptor comes from a man aged 18 to 29 with HIV.

The CDR3 DNA follows: TGTGCCATGCTTAGCGGGGACAGCCTCACAGATACGCAGTATTTT. It translates to CAMLSGDSLTDTQYF. The V and J genes are TRBV10-3 and TRBJ2-3; D is perhaps TRBD2 (8 bases). Germline CDR1 ENHRY, CDR2 SYGVKD. CDR3 size: 15 residues. V lost 9 bases and J 2 bases, leaving 18 bases between the germline ends.